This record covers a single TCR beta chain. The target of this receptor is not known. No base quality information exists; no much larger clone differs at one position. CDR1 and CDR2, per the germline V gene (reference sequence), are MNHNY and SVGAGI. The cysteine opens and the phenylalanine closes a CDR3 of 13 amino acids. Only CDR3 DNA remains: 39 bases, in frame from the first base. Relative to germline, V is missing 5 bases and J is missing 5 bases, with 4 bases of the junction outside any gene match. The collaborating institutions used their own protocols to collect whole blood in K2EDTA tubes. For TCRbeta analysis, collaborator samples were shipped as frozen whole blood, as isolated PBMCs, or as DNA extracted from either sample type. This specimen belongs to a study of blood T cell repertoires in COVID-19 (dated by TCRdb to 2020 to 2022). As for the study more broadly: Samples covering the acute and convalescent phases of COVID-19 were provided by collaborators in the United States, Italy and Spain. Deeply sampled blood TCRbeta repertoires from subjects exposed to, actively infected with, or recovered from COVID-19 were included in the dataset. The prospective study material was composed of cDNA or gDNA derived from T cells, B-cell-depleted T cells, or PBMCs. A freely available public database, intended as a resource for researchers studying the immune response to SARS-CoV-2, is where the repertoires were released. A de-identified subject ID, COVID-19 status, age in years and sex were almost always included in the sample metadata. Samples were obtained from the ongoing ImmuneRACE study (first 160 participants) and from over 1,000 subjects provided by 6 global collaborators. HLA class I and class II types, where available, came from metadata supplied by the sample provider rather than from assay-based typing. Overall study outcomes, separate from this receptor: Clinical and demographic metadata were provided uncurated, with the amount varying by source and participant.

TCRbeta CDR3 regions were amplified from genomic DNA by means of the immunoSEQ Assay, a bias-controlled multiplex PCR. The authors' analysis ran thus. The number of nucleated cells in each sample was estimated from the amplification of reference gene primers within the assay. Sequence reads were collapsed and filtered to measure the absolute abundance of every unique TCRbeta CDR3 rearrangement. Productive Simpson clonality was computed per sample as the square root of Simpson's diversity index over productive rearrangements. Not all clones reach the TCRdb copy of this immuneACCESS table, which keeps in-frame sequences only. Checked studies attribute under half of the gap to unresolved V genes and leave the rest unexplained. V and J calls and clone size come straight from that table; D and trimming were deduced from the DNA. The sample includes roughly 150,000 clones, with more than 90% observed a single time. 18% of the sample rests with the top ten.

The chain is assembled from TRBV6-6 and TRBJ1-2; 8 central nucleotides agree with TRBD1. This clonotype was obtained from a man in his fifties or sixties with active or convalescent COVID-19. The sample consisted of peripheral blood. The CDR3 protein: CASSQGQAYGYTF. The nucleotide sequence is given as TGTGCCAGCAGTCAGGGACAGGCGTATGGCTACACCTTC.